These 16 T cell receptor beta chains were sequenced from one sample in a study of control samples from healthy donors and cancer patients. The assay was immunoSEQ multiplex PCR, and TCRdb's table has in-frame clones only and misses some. This sample has around 26,000 clones, with more than 75% found just once. The specimen was PBMCs. These receptors originate from a man aged 60 to 75 with colorectal cancer.

The chain is built from TRBV24-1 and TRBJ2-7; D may be TRBD1 or TRBD2 (6 bases each). The CDR3 covers 19 residues. Germline values: CDR1 KGHDR, CDR2 SFDVKD. V lost 3 bases, J lost 4 bases, and 27 bases lay in between. This CDR3 reads CATSDLYRDIDSGAYEQYF. CDR3 coding DNA: TGTGCCACCAGTGATCTGTACAGGGATATCGATTCGGGGGCTTACGAGCAGTACTTC.

The table lists this clone with a count of one. The CDR3 sequence: CASSQDKNTEAFF. The DNA for the CDR3 is TGCGCCAGCAGCCAAGATAAGAACACTGAAGCTTTCTTT. V is TRBV4-3 and J is TRBJ1-1; D call uncertain. The germline gives CDR1 LGHNA, CDR2 YSLEER. The V end was cut by 0 bases, the J end by 1 base, with 3 bases between. This CDR3 is built from 13 residues.

V gene TRBV19 combines with J gene TRBJ2-3, with D tentatively TRBD2 (5 bases). Germline CDR1 is LNHDA and CDR2 is SQIVND (reference sequence). V lost 4 bases and J 2 bases, leaving 7 bases between the germline ends. The CDR3 extends over 13 amino acids. CDR3 nucleotide sequence: TGTGCCAGTAGTAATGACTACACAGATACGCAGTATTTT. As protein: CASSNDYTDTQYF. Full variable domain (outside the CDR3, taken from reference TRBV19 and TRBJ2-3): DGGITQSPKYLFRKEGQNVTLSCEQNLNHDAMYWYRQDPGQGLRLIYYSQIVNDFQKGDIAEGYSVSREKKESFPLTVTSAQKNPTAFYLCASSNDYTDTQYFGPGTRLTVL.

The rearrangement joins TRBV5-1 to TRBJ1-2, with D unclear. CDR3 length equals 14 residues. Deletions cut 0 bases from V and 4 bases from J, with 10 bases between. Germline lookup yields CDR1 SGHRS and CDR2 YFSETQ. The CDR3 spells CASSLGDPSYGYTF. The CDR3 DNA sequence: TGCGCCAGCAGCTTGGGGGATCCAAGCTATGGCTACACCTTC.

The CDR3 region is CASVLQGMNTEAFF. The CDR3 region has the DNA TGTGCCAGCGTCCTACAGGGCATGAACACTGAAGCTTTCTTT. This chain joins TRBV7-9 and TRBJ1-1; tentatively, D is TRBD1 (6 bases). CDR3 size: 14 residues. V was pared by 8 bases and J by 0 bases, with 13 bases between. Per the germline V gene, CDR1 is SEHNR and CDR2 is FQNEAQ (reference sequence).

V is TRBV11-2 and J is TRBJ2-7; a weak D match, TRBD1 (5 bases). V dropped 3 bases and J dropped 0 bases, with 9 bases sitting between them. CDR3 length equals 14 residues. The germline V gene has CDR1 SGHAT and CDR2 FQNNGV. CDR3 coding DNA: TGTGCCAGCAGCTTGGACAATTACTCCTACGAGCAGTACTTC. This translates into CASSLDNYSYEQYF.

The V gene is TRBV24-1, the J gene TRBJ1-1, with 9 positions matching TRBD1. Looked up from germline, CDR1 is KGHDR and CDR2 is SFDVKD. The CDR3 totals 14 residues. The ends lost 3 bases at V and 10 bases at J; junction bases unmatched: 8. CDR3 loop: CATSDTGQGLGAFF. Here the CDR3 DNA reads TGTGCCACCAGTGATACCGGACAGGGGTTGGGAGCTTTCTTT.

The chain links TRBV12-3 or TRBV12-4 to TRBJ1-2; tentative D call: TRBD1 (6 bases). The CDR3 runs to 13 residues. V was trimmed by 2 bases and J by 8 bases, leaving 12 bases between them. CDR3 sequence (DNA): TGTGCCAGCAGTTTACAGGGGTCTAGAGGCTACACCTTC. The encoded protein is CASSLQGSRGYTF.

The J gene is TRBJ2-5, the V gene TRBV12-5, with D uncertain. The germline V gene has CDR1 LGHNT and CDR2 FRNRAP. The CDR3 sequence is 12 residues long. Trimming removed 6 bases at V and 4 bases at J, with 9 bases between. CDR3 sequence reads: CASGPVPETQYF. The CDR3 region has the DNA TGTGCTAGTGGACCGGTACCAGAGACCCAGTACTTC. The complete variable domain, with remaining parts taken from reference TRBV12-5 and TRBJ2-5, reads DARVTQTPRHKVTEMGQEVTMRCQPILGHNTVFWYRQTMMQGLELLAYFRNRAPLDDSGMPKDRFSAEMPDATLATLKIQPSEPRDSAVYFCASGPVPETQYFGPGTRLLVL.

This rearrangement joins TRBV12-5 to TRBJ2-3, with 11 bases fitting TRBD2. The CDR3 runs 18 residues. J gave up 2 bases and V 5 bases, and 12 bases lay outside the gene matches. Germline V gene sequence: CDR1 LGHNT, CDR2 FRNRAP. The CDR3 sequence: CASGPRASGGSSTDTQYF. The CDR3 coding sequence is TGTGCTAGTGGTCCCCGTGCTAGCGGGGGGTCCTCCACAGATACGCAGTATTTT.

The chain recombines TRBV5-4 with TRBJ1-2, with 8 bases lining up with TRBD1. Per the germline V gene, CDR1 is SGHNT and CDR2 is YYREEE (reference sequence). CDR3 length: 15 residues. V shed 4 bases, J shed 5 bases, and the junction held 10 bases outside the gene matches. The CDR3: CASSPDRVGEYGYTF. The CDR3 nucleotides are TGTGCCAGCAGCCCGGACAGGGTAGGGGAGTATGGCTACACCTTC.

The chain uses TRBV14 and TRBJ1-2, with D possibly matching TRBD1 (5 bases). The CDR3 has 13 residues. V was shortened by 0 bases and J by 8 bases, with 10 bases between the two germline ends. CDR1 and CDR2 from the germline V gene are SGHDN and FVKESK. CDR3 coding DNA: TGTGCCAGCAGCCAAGAATCGGGGCGCGGCTACACCTTC. Protein sequence: CASSQESGRGYTF.

This chain uses TRBV19 with TRBJ1-2, with D unclear. This CDR3 region has 14 residues. Trimming removed 4 bases at V and 4 bases at J, with 13 bases between. CDR1 is LNHDA and CDR2 is SQIVND in the germline V gene (reference sequence). The CDR3 DNA is TGTGCCAGTAGTACGTCAGGACTTGTCTATGGCTACACCTTC. This gives the protein CASSTSGLVYGYTF. Full variable domain (outside the CDR3, taken from reference TRBV19 and TRBJ1-2): DGGITQSPKYLFRKEGQNVTLSCEQNLNHDAMYWYRQDPGQGLRLIYYSQIVNDFQKGDIAEGYSVSREKKESFPLTVTSAQKNPTAFYLCASSTSGLVYGYTFGSGTRLTVV.

This chain uses TRBV19 with TRBJ2-1, with 9 bases matching TRBD1. CDR3 length: 15 amino acids. Germline CDR1 and CDR2: LNHDA and SQIVND (reference sequence). With V trimmed by 5 bases and J by 3 bases, 5 bases remained unmatched. The DNA for the CDR3 is TGTGCCAGTAGTGCACAGGGGGCGGACTACAATGAGCAGTTCTTC. Translating gives CASSAQGADYNEQFF. Using reference TRBV19 and TRBJ2-1 for the parts outside the CDR3, the full variable domain is DGGITQSPKYLFRKEGQNVTLSCEQNLNHDAMYWYRQDPGQGLRLIYYSQIVNDFQKGDIAEGYSVSREKKESFPLTVTSAQKNPTAFYLCASSAQGADYNEQFFGPGTRLTVL.

This clone has more than one count but fewer than ten. This chain uses TRBV14 with TRBJ1-2; 9 bases are shared with TRBD1. Germline V gene data show CDR1 as SGHDN and CDR2 as FVKESK. V was clipped by 1 base and J by 4 bases; unmatched bases: 16. This CDR3 has 19 amino acids. The CDR3 bases are TGTGCCAGCAGCCAAGTATTAGGAAAAGCCGGGACAGGGCCCTATGGCTACACCTTC. Protein sequence: CASSQVLGKAGTGPYGYTF.

This sequence joins TRBV3-1 (or the pseudogene TRBV3-2) and TRBJ2-2, with 7 bases fitting TRBD1. The germline V gene encodes CDR1 LGHDT and CDR2 YNNKEL (reference sequence). This CDR3 has 18 residues. V lost 3 bases and J lost 4; bases outside the gene matches: 14. Here the CDR3 reads CASSQEQGFRGGTGELFF. CDR3 sequence (DNA): TGTGCCAGCAGCCAGGAACAGGGGTTCCGTGGGGGCACCGGGGAGCTGTTTTTT.